Listed here are 25 T cell receptor beta chains from one sample, sequenced in a study of CD8 T cells in ankylosing spondylitis. Whole-study results and caveats: A motif of several highly homologous TCR beta variants was seen as apparently characteristic of ankylosing spondylitis blood.

These receptors have no known antigen. TCRdb redid the calling of the 5' RACE reads with MiXCR, one entry per CDR3 protein. This sample has approximately 550,000 distinct CDR3 sequences, with approximately 11% found just once. Sequenced: blood, either unsorted or a sorted T cell fraction (not recorded which). The source is a male donor with ankylosing spondylitis.

This clonotype was seen only a few times. This rearrangement joins TRBV27 to TRBJ2-1, with D possibly TRBD1 on 6 matching bases. Looked up from germline, CDR1 is MNHEY and CDR2 is SMNVEV (reference sequence). The ends were cut back, 2 bases at V and 0 bases at J, with 23 bases in the middle. The CDR3 spans 20 residues. The CDR3 is CASSLPPAPGHTSSYNEQFF. CDR3 nucleotide sequence: TGTGCCAGCAGTTTACCGCCAGCTCCGGGACATACGAGCTCCTACAATGAGCAGTTCTTC.

This chain connects TRBV27 to TRBJ2-3, with TRBD1 matching 10 bases. Germline V gene data show CDR1 as MNHEY and CDR2 as SMNVEV (reference sequence). This CDR3 has 15 residues. J was trimmed by 3 bases and V by 1 base; bases with no gene match: 1. The CDR3: CASSLWGQGTDTQYF. The CDR3 DNA is TGTGCCAGCAGTTTATGGGGACAGGGGACAGATACGCAGTATTTT.

This clonotype was observed at least ten times. V and J are TRBV7-2 and TRBJ2-3; possibly TRBD1 or TRBD2 for D (6 bases each). The germline V and J ends were trimmed by 9 bases and 1 base, with 17 bases remaining between them. This CDR3 comprises 15 residues. Germline assignment: CDR1 SGHTA and CDR2 FQGNSA. Here the CDR3 reads CARSGGTPGTDTQYF. The DNA of the CDR3 is TGTGCCAGGAGCGGCGGGACACCAGGCACAGATACGCAGTATTTT.

This clonotype came up a few times. The chain carries TRBV19 and TRBJ2-1; no firm D call. V lost 5 bases and J lost 6, with 14 bases in between. CDR1 and CDR2 from the germline V gene are LNHDA and SQIVND (reference sequence). The CDR3 extends over 14 amino acids. CDR3 loop: CASSATPSTNEQFF. CDR3 nucleotide sequence: TGTGCCAGTAGTGCAACGCCATCGACCAATGAGCAGTTCTTC. Combining the CDR3 with reference TRBV19 and TRBJ2-1 gives the whole variable domain DGGITQSPKYLFRKEGQNVTLSCEQNLNHDAMYWYRQDPGQGLRLIYYSQIVNDFQKGDIAEGYSVSREKKESFPLTVTSAQKNPTAFYLCASSATPSTNEQFFGPGTRLTVL.

This clonotype came up many times. V is TRBV29-1 and J is TRBJ2-5, with D possibly matching TRBD1 (5 bases). CDR3 size: 11 residues. V gave up 6 bases and J gave up 1 base, with 6 bases separating them. The germline CDR1 and CDR2 sequences are SQVTM and ANQGSEA. The CDR3 sequence: CSVQAQETQYF. The CDR3 DNA sequence: TGCAGCGTACAGGCCCAAGAGACCCAGTACTTC.

This clonotype was recorded a few times. This chain connects TRBV27 to TRBJ2-2; 7 nucleotides match TRBD2. From germline, CDR1 is MNHEY and CDR2 SMNVEV (reference sequence). Germline trimming cut 0 bases from V and 0 bases from J; bases unmatched to any gene: 1. The CDR3 consists of 16 residues. CDR3 bases: TGTGCCAGCAGTTTATCCGGGACTACGAACACCGGGGAGCTGTTTTTT. This gives the protein CASSLSGTTNTGELFF.

This clonotype was picked up a small number of times. The J gene is TRBJ2-1, the V gene TRBV5-6; TRBD2 is a possible D gene (5 bases). The V end lost 4 bases, the J end lost 2 bases, and 19 bases lay between the germline ends. The CDR3 runs to 17 residues. Germline loops: CDR1 SGHDT, CDR2 YYEEEE. CDR3 coding DNA: TGTGCCAGCAGCCGCAAAAGGGCTAGCAGTACCTACAATGAGCAGTTCTTC. Encoded protein: CASSRKRASSTYNEQFF. Together with reference TRBV5-6 and TRBJ2-1, the CDR3 gives the full variable domain: DAGVTQSPTHLIKTRGQQVTLRCSPKSGHDTVSWYQQALGQGPQFIFQYYEEEERQRGNFPDRFSGHQFPNYSSELNVNALLLGDSALYLCASSRKRASSTYNEQFFGPGTRLTVL.

This clonotype was counted ten times or more. This sequence joins TRBV5-1 and TRBJ2-1; 9 bases match TRBD2. The CDR3 totals 14 residues. CDR1 is SGHRS and CDR2 is YFSETQ in the germline V gene. The V gene end was trimmed by 6 bases and the J gene end by 7 bases; junction bases not matched to a gene: 8. The CDR3: CASNGVAGENEQFF. Here the CDR3 DNA reads TGCGCCAGCAACGGGGTAGCGGGAGAGAATGAGCAGTTCTTC.

This clonotype turned up a few times. For the CDR3, the DNA is TGTGCCAGCAGACCCGGGACCTCCAATCAGCCCCAGCATTTT. This translates into CASRPGTSNQPQHF. This chain connects TRBV6-2 or TRBV6-3 to TRBJ1-5, with a possible D match to TRBD1 (5 bases). V was pared by 6 bases and J by 3 bases, with 12 bases between. The CDR3 runs to 14 residues. CDR1 and CDR2 (germline): MNHEY, SVGEGT.

This clonotype was found a few times. The chain recombines TRBV4-2 with TRBJ1-1, with D possibly TRBD1 on 5 matching bases. Germline values: CDR1 LGHNA, CDR2 YNFKEQ. The V end was cut by 10 bases, the J end by 1 base, with 19 bases between. This CDR3 is built from 15 residues. The CDR3 loop is CATSGRGGWNTEAFF. The CDR3 nucleotides are TGTGCCACCTCGGGGCGTGGAGGGTGGAACACTGAAGCTTTCTTT.

The sample holds many counts of this clonotype. The chain recombines TRBV6-2 or TRBV6-3 with TRBJ2-7, with D hard to call. CDR3 size: 12 residues. The germline V gene encodes CDR1 MNHEY and CDR2 SVGEGT. V was clipped by 10 bases and J by 2 bases, with 12 bases between them. CDR3 loop: CATSLAAYEQYV. Written as DNA, the CDR3 is TGTGCCACTTCTCTGGCAGCCTACGAGCAGTACGTC.

The chain combines TRBV29-1 with TRBJ2-3, with D tentatively TRBD2 (5 bases). Germline lookup yields CDR1 SQVTM and CDR2 ANQGSEA. V lost 4 bases, J lost 4 bases, and 9 bases lay in between. CDR3 length equals 12 residues. In DNA form, the CDR3 reads TGCAGCGTTGTACGGGGTGCAGATACGCAGTATTTT. Its translation: CSVVRGADTQYF.

This clonotype showed up just a few times. V and J are TRBV11-2 and TRBJ2-7, with 11 bases that match TRBD2. Germline V CDR1 and CDR2: SGHAT, FQNNGV. The junction had 3 bases not matched to a gene; V was cut back by 1 base and J by 7 bases. The CDR3 sequence is 14 residues long. The CDR3 protein is CASSLARLAGEQYF. CDR3 nucleotides: TGTGCCAGCAGCTTAGCTCGACTAGCGGGGGAGCAGTACTTC.

This clonotype has just a few counts. In nucleotides, the CDR3 is TGCAGCGCCGAAGGGCTAGCGGGACACAATGAGCAGTTCTTC. Amino acid sequence: CSAEGLAGHNEQFF. The rearrangement links TRBV29-1 to TRBJ2-1; 9 bases agree with TRBD2. This CDR3 has 14 residues. V gave up 7 bases and J gave up 5 bases; unmatched junction bases: 9. CDR1 SQVTM and CDR2 ANQGSEA come from the germline V gene.

There are a few counts of this clonotype. The CDR3: CASSPKGGKFAGELFF. CDR3 nucleotides: TGTGCCAGCAGCCCCAAGGGGGGGAAGTTTGCCGGGGAGCTGTTTTTT. V gene TRBV13 combines with J gene TRBJ2-2; D perhaps matches TRBD2 (7 bases). The V gene lost 5 bases and the J gene lost 6 bases, with 19 bases spanning the gap. CDR1 PRHDT and CDR2 FYEKMQ come from the germline V gene (reference sequence). CDR3 size: 16 residues. The variable domain in full, with the rest retrieved from reference TRBV13 and TRBJ2-2, is AAGVIQSPRHLIKEKRETATLKCYPIPRHDTVYWYQQGPGQDPQFLISFYEKMQSDKGSIPDRFSAQQFSDYHSELNMSSLELGDSALYFCASSPKGGKFAGELFFGEGSRLTVL.

This clonotype was counted only a few times. The chain employs TRBV9 and TRBJ2-2, with D tentatively TRBD1 (5 bases). V lost 0 bases and J 6 bases, leaving 6 bases between the germline ends. Germline CDR1 SGDLS, CDR2 YYNGEE. The CDR3 sequence is 13 residues long. Written as DNA, the CDR3 is TGTGCCAGCAGCGTAGAAGGGGCCGGGGAGCTGTTTTTT. Protein: CASSVEGAGELFF.

This clonotype was observed at least ten times. The V gene is TRBV24-1, the J gene TRBJ2-5; 12 bases agree with TRBD2. The germline V gene encodes CDR1 KGHDR and CDR2 SFDVKD. With V trimmed by 4 bases and J by 1 base, 6 bases remained unmatched. The CDR3 length is 17 residues. CDR3 in amino acids: CATSDRGLAGTQETQYF. The CDR3 nucleotides are TGTGCCACCAGTGACCGTGGACTAGCGGGGACCCAAGAGACCCAGTACTTC.

This clonotype was recorded a few times. The chain is built from TRBV10-3 and TRBJ2-1; either TRBD1 or TRBD2 may fit D (5 bases each). Trimming took off 3 bases at V and 7 bases at J, with 13 bases between the two ends. Germline V lookup: CDR1 ENHRY, CDR2 SYGVKD. The CDR3 contains 14 residues. CDR3 in amino acids: CAISERGAGNEQFF. The CDR3 DNA sequence: TGTGCCATCAGTGAAAGAGGGGCTGGGAATGAGCAGTTCTTC.

This clonotype was counted many times. The rearrangement links TRBV5-1 to TRBJ2-1; D is undetermined. The CDR3 is 13 residues long. CDR1 and CDR2 (germline): SGHRS, YFSETQ. Trimming removed 0 bases at V and 7 bases at J, with 8 bases between. The CDR3 protein is CASSLVRANEQFF. The CDR3 DNA reads TGCGCCAGCAGCTTGGTTAGGGCGAATGAGCAGTTCTTC.

The rearrangement links TRBV20-1 to TRBJ2-3; TRBD1 matches 10 bases. The germline CDR1 and CDR2 sequences are DFQATT and SNEGSKA (reference sequence). The CDR3 extends over 13 amino acids. The J segment lost 6 bases and the V segment lost 4 bases, leaving 4 bases of the junction unmatched. This chain's CDR3 is CSAIDRGLDTQYF. CDR3 nucleotides: TGCAGTGCTATCGACAGGGGGCTGGATACGCAGTATTTT.

In its sample, this clonotype was seen many times. The chain carries TRBV12-3 or TRBV12-4 and TRBJ2-3; 9 nucleotides line up with TRBD1. With V trimmed by 6 bases and J by 5 bases, 12 bases remained unmatched. The CDR3 runs 16 residues. CDR3 sequence reads: CASSPRRDRVRDTQYF. In DNA form, the CDR3 reads TGTGCCAGCAGCCCTCGACGGGACAGGGTGAGAGATACGCAGTATTTT.

Many counts were recorded for this clonotype. The rearrangement uses TRBV18 and TRBJ2-5; tentative D call: TRBD1 (5 bases). CDR3 size: 14 residues. V was clipped by 4 bases and J by 0 bases, with 9 bases between them. CDR1 and CDR2 from the germline V gene are KGHSH and LQKENI. The CDR3 loop is CASSLQGYQETQYF. The CDR3 DNA reads as TGTGCCAGCTCACTGCAGGGTTACCAAGAGACCCAGTACTTC.

This clonotype was recorded a few times. J is TRBJ2-5 and V is TRBV10-3, with D perhaps TRBD1 (6 bases). The CDR3 sequence is 14 residues long. Trimming removed 4 bases at V and 4 bases at J, with 13 bases between. Germline CDR1 ENHRY, CDR2 SYGVKD. CDR3 sequence reads: CAISVQGSVETQYF. DNA of the CDR3: TGTGCCATCAGTGTTCAGGGGTCGGTAGAGACCCAGTACTTC.

V gene TRBV5-1 combines with J gene TRBJ2-2; 8 bases are shared with TRBD1. Germline-derived CDR1 and CDR2 are SGHRS and YFSETQ. CDR3 length: 15 amino acids. J lost 7 bases, V lost 4 bases, and 9 bases had no gene match. CDR3 in DNA: TGCGCCAGCAGCCCCAGACAGGGGCTCCTCGGGGAGCTGTTTTTT. Translating it yields CASSPRQGLLGELFF.

The CDR3 spells CASSLLRDQSTDTQYF. CDR3 DNA: TGTGCCAGCAGCTTACTCCGGGATCAGAGCACAGATACGCAGTATTTT. The genes are TRBV11-2 and TRBJ2-3; a weak D match, TRBD2 (5 bases). Germline CDR1 and CDR2: SGHAT and FQNNGV. Trimming removed 2 bases at V and 0 bases at J, with 12 bases between. The CDR3 length is 16 residues.